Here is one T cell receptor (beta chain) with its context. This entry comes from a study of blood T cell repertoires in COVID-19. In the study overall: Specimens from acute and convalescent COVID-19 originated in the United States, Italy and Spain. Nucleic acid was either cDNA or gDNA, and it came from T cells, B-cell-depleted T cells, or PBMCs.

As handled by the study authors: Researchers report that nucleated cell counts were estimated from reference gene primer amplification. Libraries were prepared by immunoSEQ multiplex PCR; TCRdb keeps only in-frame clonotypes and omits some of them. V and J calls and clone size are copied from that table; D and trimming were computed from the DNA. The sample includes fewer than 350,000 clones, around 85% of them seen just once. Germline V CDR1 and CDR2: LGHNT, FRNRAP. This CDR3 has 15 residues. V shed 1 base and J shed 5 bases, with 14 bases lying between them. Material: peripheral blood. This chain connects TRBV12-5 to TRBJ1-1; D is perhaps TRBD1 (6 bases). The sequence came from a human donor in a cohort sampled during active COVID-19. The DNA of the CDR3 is TGTGCTAGTGGTTTGGCAGGGGCTTTGGGAACTGAAGCTTTCTTT. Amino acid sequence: CASGLAGALGTEAFF.